Each of the 28 T cell receptor beta chains below was sequenced from the same sample in a study of long-term antiretroviral therapy in people with HIV. This was the immunoSEQ v3.0 assay at survey level. The table came from immunoSEQ multiplex PCR; TCRdb's copy has only in-frame clones and leaves some out. The table lists 20,000 to 25,000 clones, 70% to 85% of them singletons, with approximately 4.6% in the top ten. This material consisted of unsorted PBMCs, taken 0.5 years after starting antiretroviral therapy. All receptors come from a man younger than 35 with HIV.

The rearrangement uses TRBV5-4 and TRBJ2-5; 14 nucleotides agree with TRBD2. V lost 4 bases and J lost 5; bases outside the gene matches: 10. CDR1 is SGHNT and CDR2 is YYREEE in the germline V gene (reference sequence). This CDR3 is built from 17 residues. This CDR3 reads CASSPPTSGRGGETQYF. Written as DNA, the CDR3 is TGTGCCAGCAGCCCGCCGACTAGCGGGAGGGGAGGGGAGACCCAGTACTTC.

The chain combines TRBV28 with TRBJ2-1; D not resolved. CDR3 length equals 13 residues. V lost 11 bases and J 10 bases, leaving 21 bases between the germline ends. Germline lookup yields CDR1 MDHEN and CDR2 SYDVKM. The CDR3 nucleotides read TGTGCCTCCCTTGCGCTTGCACGGAAAGAGCAGTTCTTC. This encodes CASLALARKEQFF.

CDR3 protein: CASSLGQGSDEQFF. In nucleotides, the CDR3 is TGTGCCAGCAGCTTAGGCCAGGGTAGCGATGAGCAGTTCTTC. V and J are TRBV11-3 and TRBJ2-1, with D perhaps TRBD1 or TRBD2 (5 bases each). Germline V lookup: CDR1 SGHNT, CDR2 YENEEA. V was pared by 1 base and J by 8 bases, with 12 bases between. The CDR3 covers 14 residues.

The chain carries TRBV30 and TRBJ2-2, with 7 bases matching TRBD1. The CDR3 runs 15 residues. V shed 3 bases and J 4 bases; nucleotides not matched to a gene: 8. Germline CDR1 GTSNPN, CDR2 SVGIG (reference sequence). The CDR3 sequence: CAWRLGGPGTGELFF. The CDR3 bases are TGTGCCTGGAGATTAGGGGGCCCGGGCACCGGGGAGCTGTTTTTT.

This sequence joins TRBV28 and TRBJ2-5; 10 bases align to TRBD1. Trimming took 10 bases from V and 9 from J; bases not matched to a gene: 20. The CDR3 covers 16 residues. Germline CDR1 reads MDHEN; CDR2 reads SYDVKM. This chain's CDR3 is CATNVPGQGPGGSQYF. The CDR3 region has the DNA TGTGCCACCAATGTCCCGGGACAGGGGCCGGGGGGGTCCCAGTACTTC.

The V and J genes are TRBV10-3 and TRBJ2-3; 10 nucleotides match TRBD2. This CDR3 region has 15 residues. V shed 8 bases and J 3 bases; nucleotides not matched to a gene: 8. CDR1 and CDR2 (germline): ENHRY, SYGVKD. The CDR3 protein is CAIGLAGAPTDTQYF. The CDR3 DNA is TGTGCCATCGGTCTAGCGGGAGCCCCAACAGATACGCAGTATTTT.

The V gene is TRBV7-9, the J gene TRBJ1-1; D is unresolved. Deletions cut 2 bases from V and 1 base from J, with 8 bases between. Germline CDR1 reads SEHNR; CDR2 reads FQNEAQ (reference sequence). CDR3 length equals 14 residues. Here the CDR3 reads CASSLLKENTEAFF. The CDR3 nucleotides read TGTGCCAGCAGCTTATTAAAGGAGAACACTGAAGCTTTCTTT.

This chain connects TRBV28 to TRBJ2-6, with 10 bases aligning to TRBD1. There are 16 residues in the CDR3. Germline trimming cut 6 bases from V and 0 bases from J; bases unmatched to any gene: 2. Looked up from germline, CDR1 is MDHEN and CDR2 is SYDVKM. The CDR3 sequence: CASRRTGGSGANVLTF. The CDR3 nucleotides are TGTGCCAGCAGAAGGACAGGGGGCTCTGGGGCCAACGTCCTGACTTTC. Together with reference TRBV28 and TRBJ2-6, the CDR3 gives the full variable domain: DVKVTQSSRYLVKRTGEKVFLECVQDMDHENMFWYRQDPGLGLRLIYFSYDVKMKEKGDIPEGYSVSREKKERFSLILESASTNQTSMYLCASRRTGGSGANVLTFGAGSRLTVL.

Points on this clone: At the DNA level, this CDR3 is encoded by other sequences in the same sample as well. This chain uses TRBV29-1 with TRBJ2-3, with 12 nucleotides matching TRBD2. Germline loops: CDR1 SQVTM, CDR2 ANQGSEA. V lost 6 bases, J lost 8 bases, and 6 bases stayed unmatched. The CDR3 contains 13 residues. CDR3 protein: CSVKLAGGVTQYF. In DNA, the CDR3 is TGCAGCGTGAAACTAGCGGGAGGTGTTACGCAGTATTTT.

The chain employs TRBV6-5 and TRBJ2-2; possibly TRBD2 for D (5 bases). Trimming pared 3 bases from V and 8 bases from J, leaving 10 bases between. The CDR3 is 13 residues long. Germline CDR1 is MNHEY and CDR2 is SVGAGI. The CDR3 coding sequence is TGTGCCAGCAGTTATCGGGGAGCTGGGGAGCTGTTTTTT. Encoded protein: CASSYRGAGELFF.

The chain couples TRBV28 to TRBJ1-5; 8 nucleotides line up with TRBD1. This CDR3 has 15 amino acids. The germline V gene encodes CDR1 MDHEN and CDR2 SYDVKM. V dropped 2 bases and J dropped 4; count of bases not matched to a gene: 4. The DNA of the CDR3 is TGTGCCAGCAGTTTAGGACAGGGACGGAATCAGCCCCAGCATTTT. Its translation is CASSLGQGRNQPQHF.

V is TRBV18 and J is TRBJ2-5; 8 bases are shared with TRBD2. Germline V gene sequence: CDR1 KGHSH, CDR2 LQKENI. CDR3 size: 16 residues. V lost 0 bases, J lost 5 bases, and 8 bases stayed unmatched. This CDR3 reads CASSPPSGGLRETQYF. The CDR3 DNA reads as TGTGCCAGCTCACCACCGTCGGGGGGGCTTCGGGAGACCCAGTACTTC.

This clone was recorded only once. The chain couples TRBV7-6 to TRBJ1-3, with D tentatively TRBD1 (5 bases). The CDR3 length is 15 residues. Germline CDR1 SGHVS, CDR2 FNYEAQ. Deletions cut 4 bases from V and 2 bases from J, with 12 bases between. CDR3 coding DNA: TGTGCCAGCAGCTCCCAACGGGGCCCTGGAAACACCATATATTTT. Translating it yields CASSSQRGPGNTIYF.

The CDR3 reads CASSFLQDEQYF. CDR3 sequence (DNA): TGTGCCAGCAGCTTCCTACAGGACGAGCAGTACTTC. The V and J genes are TRBV7-2 and TRBJ2-7, with a weak D call TRBD1 (5 bases). V gave up 3 bases and J gave up 5 bases, with 8 bases separating them. CDR1 is SGHTA, CDR2 FQGNSA, per germline. The CDR3 is 12 amino acids.

This chain joins TRBV7-2 and TRBJ2-1; D uncertain. Germline-derived CDR1 and CDR2 are SGHTA and FQGNSA. This CDR3 is 15 amino acids long. V was trimmed by 1 base and J by 4 bases, leaving 11 bases between them. The CDR3 reads CASSLVAEPYNEQFF. CDR3 DNA: TGTGCCAGCAGCTTAGTGGCAGAGCCATACAATGAGCAGTTCTTC.

This sequence joins TRBV5-8 and TRBJ1-3, with 9 positions matching TRBD1. V lost 4 bases to trimming and J lost 1 base; unmatched junction nucleotides: 9. The CDR3 has 17 amino acids. CDR1 and CDR2 (germline): SGHTS, YDEGEE. CDR3: CASSGRDRDRSGNTIYF. Written as DNA, the CDR3 is TGTGCCAGCAGCGGCCGGGACAGGGACCGTTCTGGAAACACCATATATTTT.

V gene TRBV29-1 combines with J gene TRBJ1-2; D gene uncertain. Germline V gene data show CDR1 as SQVTM and CDR2 as ANQGSEA. Between the trimmed V and J ends, which lost 5 bases and 4 bases, there was a span of 11 bases. There are 12 residues in the CDR3. The CDR3 protein is CSVQDSGYGYTF. DNA of the CDR3: TGCAGCGTTCAGGATAGTGGCTATGGCTACACCTTC.

The chain couples TRBV6-5 to TRBJ2-7; 11 nucleotides agree with TRBD1. CDR1 is MNHEY and CDR2 is SVGAGI in the germline V gene. Trimming took 0 bases from V and 3 from J; bases not matched to a gene: 1. The CDR3 is made up of 15 amino acids. The CDR3 DNA is TGTGCCAGCAGTTACTCGGGGACAGGGGGCTACGAGCAGTACTTC. Amino acid sequence: CASSYSGTGGYEQYF.

With respect to this clone: Other DNA sequences within the sample encode an identical CDR3. The chain uses TRBV18 and TRBJ2-7, with D unresolved. Germline values: CDR1 KGHSH, CDR2 LQKENI. This CDR3 comprises 12 residues. Trimming took off 3 bases at V and 4 bases at J, with 7 bases between the two ends. The CDR3 region is CASSPDPYEQYF. The CDR3 DNA sequence: TGTGCCAGCTCACCGGATCCTTACGAGCAGTACTTC.

The chain is built from TRBV19 and TRBJ2-2; D call uncertain. Trimming left V 8 bases short and J 5 bases short, with 9 bases between. Germline assignment: CDR1 LNHDA and CDR2 SQIVND (reference sequence). The CDR3 loop spans 12 amino acids. Here the CDR3 reads CASPAPTGELFF. CDR3 bases: TGTGCCAGTCCCGCCCCGACCGGGGAGCTGTTTTTT.

This clone was picked up one time. This sequence joins TRBV11-2 and TRBJ1-4; TRBD1 is a possible D gene (5 bases). Germline-derived CDR1 and CDR2 are SGHAT and FQNNGV. Trimming took off 2 bases at V and 8 bases at J, with 18 bases between the two ends. This CDR3 is built from 16 residues. The CDR3 coding sequence is TGTGCCAGCAGCTTATCACGTCCAGGGTTAAGGGAAAAACTGTTTTTT. Amino acids: CASSLSRPGLREKLFF.

The gene calls are TRBV29-1 and TRBJ2-1; D remains ambiguous. CDR3 size: 10 residues. Germline CDR1 reads SQVTM; CDR2 reads ANQGSEA. V was trimmed by 3 bases and J by 15 bases, leaving 12 bases between them. CDR3 in amino acids: CSVEAERGFF. The CDR3 DNA is TGCAGCGTTGAGGCCGAACGTGGGTTCTTC.

V is TRBV15 and J is TRBJ1-1; TRBD1 is a possible D gene (5 bases). The CDR3 extends over 13 amino acids. Germline V gene sequence: CDR1 LNHNV, CDR2 YYDKDF (reference sequence). The V end was cut by 4 bases, the J end by 5 bases, with 11 bases between. CDR3 region: CATSKGEGTEAFF. The CDR3 DNA reads as TGTGCCACCAGCAAAGGGGAAGGGACTGAAGCTTTCTTT.

The chain combines TRBV7-8 with TRBJ2-2; no definite D call. CDR1 and CDR2 (germline): SGHVS, FQNEAQ. The CDR3 length is 16 residues. The V end lost 3 bases, the J end lost 5 bases, and 16 bases lay between the germline ends. The CDR3 bases are TGTGCCAGCAGCTTTACGGCCCCTCAAGGGACCGGGGAGCTGTTTTTT. Amino acid sequence: CASSFTAPQGTGELFF.

Concerning this clone itself: A junction end diverges from the germline sequence, so it may reflect a read error. The chain couples TRBV5-6 to TRBJ1-3; D remains unclear. The germline V gene encodes CDR1 SGHDT and CDR2 YYEEEE. CDR3 length: 13 amino acids. CDR3 in amino acids: CASSPLGNSRPDF. CDR3 coding DNA: TGTGCCAGCAGCCCACTGGGGAACAGCCGACCGGATTTT.

This clone was counted a few times. The chain carries TRBV7-6 and TRBJ1-5; D not certain. The CDR3 totals 13 residues. The V and J ends lost 1 base and 6 bases respectively, with 7 bases between them. Germline lookup yields CDR1 SGHVS and CDR2 FNYEAQ. For the CDR3, the DNA is TGTGCCAGCAGCTTAGGGGGATCTCAGCCCCAGCATTTT. This codes for CASSLGGSQPQHF.

J is TRBJ2-5 and V is TRBV10-3; D is uncertain. Trimming took 3 bases from V and 5 from J, leaving 7 bases between them. In germline, CDR1 is ENHRY, CDR2 SYGVKD. The CDR3 is made up of 12 amino acids. The CDR3 coding sequence is TGTGCCATCAGTGACGCCGTGGAGACCCAGTACTTC. Its protein is CAISDAVETQYF.

V is TRBV27 and J is TRBJ2-5, with 8 bases aligning to TRBD1. The germline V gene has CDR1 MNHEY and CDR2 SMNVEV (reference sequence). The CDR3 has 14 amino acids. The trim removed 8 bases at V and 5 bases at J, leaving 10 bases unmatched. For the CDR3, the DNA is TGTGCCAGCTGGAGGCAGGGGGCCTTGGAGACCCAGTACTTC. Encoded protein: CASWRQGALETQYF.